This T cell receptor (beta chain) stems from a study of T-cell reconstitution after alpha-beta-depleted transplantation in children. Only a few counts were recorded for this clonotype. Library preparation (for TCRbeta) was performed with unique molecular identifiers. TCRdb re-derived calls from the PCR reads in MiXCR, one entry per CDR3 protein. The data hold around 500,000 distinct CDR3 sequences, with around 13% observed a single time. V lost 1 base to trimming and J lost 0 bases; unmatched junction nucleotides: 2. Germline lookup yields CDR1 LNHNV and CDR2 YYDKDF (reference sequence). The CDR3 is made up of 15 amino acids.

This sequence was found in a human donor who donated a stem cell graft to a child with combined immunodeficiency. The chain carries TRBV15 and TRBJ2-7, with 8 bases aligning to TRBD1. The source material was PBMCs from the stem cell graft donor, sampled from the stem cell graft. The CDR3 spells CATSRGQGRSYEQYF. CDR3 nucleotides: TGTGCCACCAGCAGAGGACAGGGGCGCTCCTACGAGCAGTACTTC.